This T cell receptor (beta chain) was profiled in a study of spatial heterogeneity in lung cancer (dated by TCRdb to the late 2010s). With respect to the entire study: Beta-chain transcripts were consistently detected in greater numbers than alpha-chain transcripts, which likely reflected higher beta-chain transcript abundance. In the raw uncorrected reads, each unique combination of TCR and UMI appeared more than ten times on average. The study quantitatively compared TCR alpha and beta repertoires across multiple tumor regions, matched nontumor lung and blood in non-small cell lung cancer. The study linked features of the TCR repertoire to counts of nonsynonymous mutations, which were determined by whole-exome sequencing of tumor tissue. Both alpha and beta chains were TCR-sequenced in samples taken at surgery, namely 220 tumor regions, fewer than 80 matched nontumor lung samples and 45 to 60 PBMC samples.

Library preparation was by 5' RACE. The sequencing machine was a NextSeq 500. The TCR library protocol attached a unique molecular identifier to each TCR cDNA molecule to allow correction of PCR and sequencing errors. As for the authors' bioinformatics: Decombinator tools were used for TCR identification, UMI-based error correction and CDR3 extraction. Expanded TCRs were defined as those above a frequency of 2 per 1,000, corresponding to the top 1% of the tumor frequency distribution. Each repertoire was subsampled 100 times to 5,000 TCRs, after which Renyi diversity was computed with the R vegan package. CDR3 similarity networks were built from amino acid triplet string-kernel similarity, connecting CDR3s with pairwise similarity above 0.82. Clones were called with MiXCR by TCRdb after fastp trimmed the public reads at Q25, and only in-frame beta chains were retained. Each CDR3 protein appears once, grouped with its most common genes and DNA. These V and J calls derive from TCRdb rather than the authors' analysis. Present in this sample are roughly 48,000 distinct CDR3 sequences, roughly 5% of which were seen just once. Clones ranked in the top ten supply around 10% of the sample.

The research as a whole found: Ubiquitous expanded tumor TCRs were detected in blood more often at tumor resection than at routine follow-up. Additional single-cell paired TCR alpha and beta sequencing was considered necessary to confirm, at a functional level, the hypothesis that regional TCRs recognize regional mutations.

The germline ends are 7 bases apart after V is trimmed by 3 bases and J by 1 base. From the cysteine up to the phenylalanine, the CDR3 has a length of 14 residues. Only CDR3 DNA remains: 42 bases, in frame from the first base. Taken with the paper, the label for time point translates to: sample taken at primary tumor resection. Samples were obtained from approximately 70 patients with early-stage, untreated non-small cell lung cancer from the lung TRACERx cohort. TCR sequencing used whole RNA extracted from tumor and nontumor lung tissue, or from cryopreserved PBMC samples, without cell sorting. Only patients for whom sufficient RNA was available from at least two tumor regions were selected for TCR sequencing. This clonotype was recorded at least ten times. The antigen it recognizes is unknown. No base quality information exists; no much larger clone differs at one position.

Material: PBMCs, obtained at surgery. The sequence was collected from a male donor with early-stage non-small cell lung cancer. This chain joins TRBV12-3 or TRBV12-4 to TRBJ1-5, with the D gene not confidently named. The DNA sequence is as follows: TGTGCCAGCAGTTTTTCGGGGAGCAATCAGCCCCAGCATTTT. Translated, it reads CASSFSGSNQPQHF.